This T cell receptor (beta chain) is from a study of post-analysis software for immune sequencing data. Study overall: Recorded disease courses covered relapsing-remitting, secondary progressive and progressive-relapsing multiple sclerosis. Some patients had no subtype annotation.

Study results and caveats: Relative to controls, patients had roughly five TRBV segments at higher frequency, with TRBV5-6, TRBV5-1 and TRBV20-1 among these. Batch-matched samples strongly co-clustered by F measure. Controls' normalized Chao1 diversity significantly exceeded that of multiple sclerosis patients.

In the case of this clonotype: The antigen is undetermined.

V was cut by 6 bases and J by 7 bases, with 19 bases left in between. Germline-derived CDR1 and CDR2 are DFQATT and SNEGSKA (reference sequence). The CDR3 extends over 14 amino acids. Every TCR beta cDNA library bore unique molecular identifiers. Out of roughly 1 to 10 million T cells, 450,000 to 600,000 cDNA molecules were generated. TCRdb re-derived calls from the PCR reads in MiXCR, one entry per CDR3 protein. The sample carries some 890,000 distinct CDR3 sequences, under 70% recorded once. V is TRBV20-1 and J is TRBJ2-1; D may be TRBD2 (6 bases). Sequenced material: blood. This TCR was sampled from a girl aged 10 to 17 with multiple sclerosis. DNA for the CDR3: TGCAGTGCCAGCGCTCAACCCCGGGGGAATGAGCAGTTCTTC. Its translation is CSASAQPRGNEQFF.